The entry that follows covers one TCR beta chain sequence. TCRdb's copy holds only in-frame clones and misses some; the assay was immunoSEQ multiplex PCR. The repertoire holds about 91,000 clones, with roughly four fifths as singletons. This entry comes from a study of radiation and T cells in renal cell carcinoma. The sample's time point: baseline pretreatment blood. The treatment denotes: 15 Gy SBRT to primary tumor, nephrectomy 4 weeks later. This sequence was found in a man in his fifties or sixties with renal cell carcinoma. The specimen comprised blood, sampled from a patient whose treatment included radiotherapy and nephrectomy.

The CDR3 DNA is TGTGCCAGCAGCGTTTATACGAACACCGGGGAGCTGTTTTTT. It encodes CASSVYTNTGELFF. The chain employs TRBV6-4 and TRBJ2-2; D gene uncertain. Germline CDR1 and CDR2: MRHNA and SNTAGT. This CDR3 has 14 residues. Trimming took off 6 bases at V and 0 bases at J, with 8 bases between the two ends.